These 5 T cell receptor beta chains were sequenced from one sample in a study of T cells in Graves' hyperthyroidism and ophthalmopathy (dated by TCRdb to the late 2010s). Library preparation employed multiplex PCR. The sequencer was an Illumina HiSeq 2000. TCR beta CDR3 regions were amplified from RNA transcripts. A first-round RT-PCR of the TCR CDR3 used the HTBI primer set with the Qiagen OneStep RT-PCR kit. TCRdb reprocessed the public reads (quality trimming at Q25 with fastp, clone calling with MiXCR) and kept in-frame beta chains. Merged by CDR3 protein, the rows form single entries marked with the most common genes and DNA. This sample holds about 250,000 distinct CDR3 sequences; approximately 25% were observed only once. Approximately 32% of the sample is held by the ten biggest clonotypes. The sample comprised blood. These receptors were taken from a woman in her 40s with Graves' ophthalmopathy.

This clonotype appeared many times. The chain couples TRBV7-2 to TRBJ1-1; no clear D. V lost 0 bases and J lost 8, with 10 bases in between. CDR1 and CDR2 from the germline V gene are SGHTA and FQGNSA. The CDR3 is made up of 13 amino acids. CDR3 DNA sequence: TGTGCCAGCAGCTTAGCGGGAATGGGGGAAGCTTTCTTT. Its protein product is CASSLAGMGEAFF.

This clonotype showed up many times. CDR3 bases: TGTGCCAGCAGTTCCAACCAGGGGGCCGGGGAGCTGTTTTTT. Encoded protein: CASSSNQGAGELFF. The chain employs TRBV12-3 or TRBV12-4 and TRBJ2-2; 7 positions agree with TRBD1. This CDR3 region has 14 residues. After removal of 4 bases from V and 6 bases from J, the junction contained 5 bases not matched to a gene.

This chain connects TRBV10-3 to TRBJ1-2; D unresolved. Germline CDR1 reads ENHRY; CDR2 reads SYGVKD. The CDR3 runs to 15 residues. Trimming removed 3 bases from V and 7 bases from J, with 18 bases in between. In nucleotides, the CDR3 is TGTGCCATCAGTGATCCCTATGCCAAGGGCGTTGGCTACACCTTC. Translating gives CAISDPYAKGVGYTF.

This clonotype was recorded a few times. For the CDR3, the DNA is TGTGCCAGCAGAGCCGCGGGACAAGAAGCTTTCTTT. It specifies CASRAAGQEAFF. The chain recombines TRBV6-1 with TRBJ1-1; possibly TRBD1 for D (6 bases). Germline values: CDR1 MNHNS, CDR2 SASEGT. The CDR3 runs to 12 residues. Trimming left V 6 bases short and J 8 bases short, with 13 bases between.

In its sample, this clonotype was seen many times. The CDR3 reads CASSFDRLNTEAFF. CDR3 nucleotide sequence: TGTGCCAGCAGCTTCGACAGGCTGAACACTGAAGCTTTCTTT. The chain is built from TRBV11-3 and TRBJ1-1; a weak D match, TRBD1 (6 bases). V dropped 3 bases and J dropped 0 bases, with 8 bases sitting between them. The CDR3 has 14 residues. Germline lookup yields CDR1 SGHNT and CDR2 YENEEA.